One and the same sample provided the 27 T cell receptor beta chains below, sequenced in a study of blood T cell repertoires in COVID-19. Clones were sequenced by immunoSEQ multiplex PCR, and TCRdb holds only the in-frame ones, with some missing. The table shows 120,000 to 150,000 clones, with around nine tenths occurring only once. Sequencing was carried out using peripheral blood. These receptor sequences come from a man aged 55 to 69 with active or convalescent COVID-19.

The chain combines TRBV18 with TRBJ2-5; 7 nucleotides line up with TRBD2. The CDR3 covers 14 residues. In germline, CDR1 is KGHSH, CDR2 LQKENI. V trimming: 6 bases; J trimming: 1 base; junction bases outside the gene matches: 5. The CDR3 sequence is CASSPGLGQETQYF. Written as DNA, the CDR3 is TGTGCCAGCTCTCCCGGACTAGGCCAAGAGACCCAGTACTTC.

The rearrangement links TRBV19 to TRBJ2-3, with a possible D match to TRBD1 (5 bases). CDR1 is LNHDA, CDR2 SQIVND, per germline (reference sequence). V shed 4 bases and J shed 2 bases, with 16 bases lying between them. The CDR3 length is 16 residues. The CDR3 protein is CASSTPGWVDTDTQYF. CDR3 DNA: TGTGCCAGTAGTACCCCAGGGTGGGTTGACACAGATACGCAGTATTTT.

The chain has TRBV10-1 and TRBJ2-5; D not resolved. The CDR3 is made up of 11 amino acids. Per the germline V gene, CDR1 is WNHNN and CDR2 is SYGVQD (reference sequence). Between the trimmed V and J ends, which lost 5 bases and 4 bases, there was a span of 5 bases. CDR3 bases: TGCGCCAGCAGTCCGGGAGAGACCCAGTACTTC. Its translation is CASSPGETQYF.

This rearrangement joins TRBV7-3 to TRBJ2-3, with 7 bases that match TRBD2. Unmatched junction bases numbered 11, after V lost 4 bases and J lost 4 bases. Germline CDR1 SGHTA, CDR2 FQGTGA. The CDR3 runs 16 residues. The CDR3 nucleotides are TGTGCCAGCAGCTGGATAAGCGGGACTGGATCAGATACGCAGTATTTT. Its protein is CASSWISGTGSDTQYF.

The chain employs TRBV15 and TRBJ2-6; 10 nucleotides line up with TRBD1. The CDR3 extends over 19 amino acids. The germline gives CDR1 LNHNV, CDR2 YYDKDF (reference sequence). Losses at the gene ends were 0 bases for V and 2 bases for J; bases not matched to a gene: 7. The CDR3 nucleotides read TGTGCCACCAGCAGAGACCGACAGGGGGCTAATCCTGGGGCCAACGTCCTGACTTTC. It translates to CATSRDRQGANPGANVLTF.

This clone was detected only once. The rearrangement links TRBV5-1 to TRBJ1-3; D is uncertain. This CDR3 region has 14 residues. CDR1 is SGHRS and CDR2 is YFSETQ in the germline V gene. Trimming took off 5 bases at V and 0 bases at J, with 9 bases between the two ends. The CDR3 bases are TGCGCCAGCAGTATGGGGAGCTCTGGAAACACCATATATTTT. It specifies CASSMGSSGNTIYF.

The chain employs TRBV5-4 and TRBJ2-1, with 13 positions matching TRBD2. V shed 0 bases and J 6 bases; nucleotides not matched to a gene: 3. The CDR3 runs 16 residues. Germline lookup yields CDR1 SGHNT and CDR2 YYREEE (reference sequence). In DNA form, the CDR3 reads TGTGCCAGCAGCTTGGTAGGACTAGCGGGGGCCAATGAGCAGTTCTTC. The encoded protein is CASSLVGLAGANEQFF. Together with reference TRBV5-4 and TRBJ2-1, the CDR3 gives the full variable domain: ETGVTQSPTHLIKTRGQQVTLRCSSQSGHNTVSWYQQALGQGPQFIFQYYREEENGRGNFPPRFSGLQFPNYSSELNVNALELDDSALYLCASSLVGLAGANEQFFGPGTRLTVL.

The chain recombines TRBV7-9 with TRBJ1-1, with D perhaps TRBD1 (6 bases). The CDR3 runs 15 residues. Per the germline V gene, CDR1 is SEHNR and CDR2 is FQNEAQ (reference sequence). V was pared by 4 bases and J by 1 base, with 13 bases between. The CDR3 region is CASSYARGTNTEAFF. The CDR3 DNA reads TGTGCCAGCAGCTACGCCAGGGGAACGAACACTGAAGCTTTCTTT.

V and J are TRBV6-2 or TRBV6-3 and TRBJ1-1; 7 bases match TRBD1. CDR3 size: 16 residues. Trimming removed 1 base from V and 0 bases from J; junction bases left unmatched: 5. Germline V lookup: CDR1 MNHEY, CDR2 SVGEGT. CDR3 DNA sequence: TGTGCCAGCAGTTACTTCCGGGGACAGCTGAACACTGAAGCTTTCTTT. This translates into CASSYFRGQLNTEAFF.

With respect to this clone: One end of the junction is discordant with germline, which a read error may explain. The genes are TRBV7-7 and TRBJ2-2, with 14 positions matching TRBD2. The CDR3 runs to 18 residues. The germline gives CDR1 SSHAT, CDR2 FNYEAQ (reference sequence). The CDR3 protein is CASSKTSGRAGDTGELFF. The CDR3 DNA is TGTGCTAGCAGCAAGACTAGCGGGAGGGCCGGGGACACCGGGGAGCTGTTTTTT.

As for this clone: Other DNA sequences in this specimen translate into the identical CDR3. This sequence joins TRBV30 and TRBJ2-7; 7 bases fit TRBD2. There are 14 residues in the CDR3. After removal of 0 bases from V and 0 bases from J, the junction contained 2 bases not matched to a gene. Germline V gene lookup returns CDR1 GTSNPN and CDR2 SVGIG (reference sequence). DNA for the CDR3: TGTGCCTGGAGTGTTGGCGGGAGCTCCTACGAGCAGTACTTC. Amino acid sequence: CAWSVGGSSYEQYF.

V is TRBV11-3 and J is TRBJ2-1; TRBD1 agrees at 7 bases. Trimming cost V 6 bases and J 3 bases; bases outside gene matches: 5. Germline assignment: CDR1 SGHNT and CDR2 YENEEA. This CDR3 spans 14 amino acids. In DNA form, the CDR3 reads TGTGCCAGCAGTCAGGGGGACCGCTACAATGAGCAGTTCTTC. It yields the protein CASSQGDRYNEQFF.

V and J are TRBV28 and TRBJ2-7; TRBD2 agrees at 9 bases. Germline CDR1 and CDR2: MDHEN and SYDVKM. Trimming removed 5 bases from V and 1 base from J; junction bases left unmatched: 6. CDR3 length equals 15 residues. In DNA form, the CDR3 reads TGTGCCAGCAGTCCGGGGACTAGCAGTTCCTACGAGCAGTACTTC. Translation: CASSPGTSSSYEQYF.

The chain is built from TRBV19 and TRBJ1-5; 12 bases map to TRBD1. The CDR3 sequence is 17 residues long. Germline loops: CDR1 LNHDA, CDR2 SQIVND (reference sequence). Unmatched junction bases numbered 8, after V lost 4 bases and J lost 4 bases. CDR3 in DNA: TGTGCCAGTAGTAGCCGGGACAGGGGGCGACGAAATCAGCCCCAGCATTTT. Its translation is CASSSRDRGRRNQPQHF. The full variable domain, in which reference TRBV19 and TRBJ1-5 provide the parts outside the CDR3, is DGGITQSPKYLFRKEGQNVTLSCEQNLNHDAMYWYRQDPGQGLRLIYYSQIVNDFQKGDIAEGYSVSREKKESFPLTVTSAQKNPTAFYLCASSSRDRGRRNQPQHFGDGTRLSIL.

The CDR3 sequence is CSGMTGTGYEQFF. CDR3 nucleotide sequence: TGCAGCGGGATGACAGGGACAGGGTATGAGCAGTTCTTC. The V call is TRBV29-1, the J call TRBJ2-1; 9 nucleotides align to TRBD1. This CDR3 is 13 amino acids long. Germline V gives CDR1 SQVTM, CDR2 ANQGSEA. Trimming removed 7 bases from V and 8 bases from J; junction bases left unmatched: 9.

This sequence joins TRBV4-2 and TRBJ2-1; 7 bases agree with TRBD2. The CDR3 is 13 residues long. Trimming at V came to 1 base and at J to 10 bases, leaving 4 bases not matched to a gene. In germline, CDR1 is LGHNA, CDR2 YNFKEQ. The CDR3 nucleotides read TGTGCCAGCAGCCAAGGGACTAGAGGGGAGCAGTTCTTC. It encodes CASSQGTRGEQFF.

This chain uses TRBV28 with TRBJ2-7; D might be TRBD1 (5 bases). The V and J ends lost 1 base and 3 bases respectively, with 7 bases between them. This CDR3 is 13 amino acids long. Germline loops: CDR1 MDHEN, CDR2 SYDVKM. The CDR3 DNA sequence: TGTGCCAGCAGTTTATTACAGGACTACGAGCAGTACTTC. This encodes CASSLLQDYEQYF.

The chain links TRBV7-6 to TRBJ2-5; TRBD1 might be the D (7 bases). Germline V gene lookup returns CDR1 SGHVS and CDR2 FNYEAQ. CDR3 length equals 15 residues. Between the trimmed V and J ends, which lost 9 bases and 5 bases, there was a span of 22 bases. CDR3 sequence (DNA): TGTGCCAGTAGCACCGTACAGGGGAGGTGGGAGACCCAGTACTTC. Encoded protein: CASSTVQGRWETQYF.

V and J are TRBV15 and TRBJ2-1; D is possibly TRBD1 (5 bases). V lost 5 bases, J lost 0 bases, and 11 bases lay in between. The CDR3 spans 15 residues. Germline V gene lookup returns CDR1 LNHNV and CDR2 YYDKDF (reference sequence). The DNA for the CDR3 is TGTGCCACCAGCGGCTACAGGAGCTCCTACAATGAGCAGTTCTTC. Amino acids: CATSGYRSSYNEQFF.

The rearrangement uses TRBV6-4 and TRBJ1-5; D is unclear. Trimming left V 0 bases short and J 3 bases short, with 6 bases between. CDR3 size: 14 residues. Germline loops: CDR1 MRHNA, CDR2 SNTAGT. CDR3 residues: CASSDSVYNQPQHF. DNA for the CDR3: TGTGCCAGCAGTGACTCAGTCTACAATCAGCCCCAGCATTTT.

The chain recombines TRBV2 with TRBJ2-7; D ambiguous. V gave up 8 bases and J gave up 5 bases, with 10 bases separating them. The CDR3 is made up of 11 amino acids. The germline V gene encodes CDR1 SNHLY and CDR2 FYNNEI. This CDR3 is CASSPRDEQYF. The DNA of the CDR3 is TGTGCCAGCTCTCCCCGCGACGAGCAGTACTTC.

The chain employs TRBV5-4 and TRBJ2-5, with D uncertain. Germline assignment: CDR1 SGHNT and CDR2 YYREEE (reference sequence). The CDR3 totals 13 residues. The V end was cut by 4 bases, the J end by 5 bases, with 12 bases between. The CDR3 DNA reads TGTGCCAGCAGCCCTGCCCCCCAGGAGACCCAGTACTTC. Its translation is CASSPAPQETQYF.

The rearrangement joins TRBV2 to TRBJ2-5; 9 positions agree with TRBD1. This CDR3 has 16 residues. Germline V gene sequence: CDR1 SNHLY, CDR2 FYNNEI. J lost 4 bases, V lost 5 bases, and 11 bases had no gene match. The chain's CDR3 is CASSRGQGGRGETQYF. The CDR3 DNA is TGTGCCAGCAGTAGGGGACAGGGAGGTCGAGGAGAGACCCAGTACTTC.

As DNA, the CDR3 is TGTGCCAGCAGCGTAGGTGTAGGGGCCAACACCGGGGAGCTGTTTTTT. It yields the protein CASSVGVGANTGELFF. The J gene is TRBJ2-2, the V gene TRBV9; maybe TRBD1 (5 bases). The CDR3 totals 16 residues. V lost 0 bases and J 2 bases, leaving 11 bases between the germline ends. Per germline, CDR1 SGDLS and CDR2 YYNGEE.

This chain joins TRBV27 and TRBJ2-2; weak D call: TRBD1 (6 bases). CDR1 and CDR2 from the germline V gene are MNHEY and SMNVEV (reference sequence). Trimming pared 6 bases from V and 1 base from J, leaving 9 bases between. The CDR3 totals 14 residues. The CDR3 region is CASRLGQNTGELFF. For the CDR3, the DNA is TGTGCCAGCAGGCTGGGACAGAACACCGGGGAGCTGTTTTTT.

The chain is built from TRBV19 and TRBJ1-5; D unclear. CDR1 and CDR2 (germline): LNHDA, SQIVND (reference sequence). Trimming took 7 bases from V and 2 from J, leaving 15 bases between them. The CDR3 is 15 residues long. The CDR3 sequence is CASIHTGGGNQPQHF. DNA of the CDR3: TGTGCCAGTATCCACACGGGTGGAGGCAATCAGCCCCAGCATTTT.

The V call is TRBV10-3, the J call TRBJ2-5; 7 bases are shared with TRBD1. J lost 5 bases, V lost 3 bases, and 6 bases had no gene match. The CDR3 consists of 14 residues. The V gene's germline CDR1 is ENHRY and CDR2 SYGVKD. As DNA, the CDR3 is TGTGCCATCAGTGATACCGGGACAGTGGAGACCCAGTACTTC. It encodes CAISDTGTVETQYF.